This T cell receptor beta chain is drawn from a study of shared clonotypes between healthy human individuals. Produced via immunoSEQ multiplex PCR; TCRdb's table is partial and in-frame only. The sample holds 2 million to 2.5 million clones, almost 96% seen once. This clone has just one count. Trimming left V 0 bases short and J 2 bases short, with 8 bases between. There are 15 residues in the CDR3. Per the germline V gene, CDR1 is MGHRA and CDR2 is YSYEKL. Specimen: naive CD4+ T cells sorted from blood. The subset is: CD45RA+ positively selected. The V call is TRBV4-1, the J call TRBJ2-1; TRBD2 might be the D (6 bases). The receptor was isolated from a man aged 18 to 30 in good health. Here the CDR3 reads CASSQDPGAYNEQFF. The DNA of the CDR3 is TGCGCCAGCAGCCAAGATCCGGGGGCCTACAATGAGCAGTTCTTC.